A single sample gave rise to the 30 T cell receptor beta chains below, sequenced in a study of cytomegalovirus exposure and HLA in healthy donors. 13 Jbeta primers and 60 Vbeta primers were used for the PCR. Measured with immunoSEQ multiplex PCR; TCRdb has only the in-frame clones, and not every one. The sample includes some 160,000 clones, around 80% of them seen just once. The sample taken for sequencing was PBMCs. These TCRs come from a woman in her thirties or forties in good health and CMV-seronegative.

This chain uses TRBV5-4 with TRBJ2-1; 7 nucleotides match TRBD2. This CDR3 is built from 16 residues. V shed 1 base and J 3 bases; nucleotides not matched to a gene: 7. Germline lookup yields CDR1 SGHNT and CDR2 YYREEE (reference sequence). The CDR3 here is CASSLLFAGDYNEQFF. The CDR3 region has the DNA TGTGCCAGCAGCTTGTTATTTGCGGGAGACTACAATGAGCAGTTCTTC.

The rearrangement uses TRBV27 and TRBJ2-7; 7 bases agree with TRBD2. Trimming removed 4 bases from V and 4 bases from J; junction bases left unmatched: 4. This CDR3 contains 13 residues. Germline values: CDR1 MNHEY, CDR2 SMNVEV (reference sequence). For the CDR3, the DNA is TGTGCCAGCAGTTCCAGCGGGGTGTACGAGCAGTACTTC. It is translated as CASSSSGVYEQYF.

The chain links TRBV29-1 to TRBJ2-1; TRBD1 is a possible D gene (6 bases). Germline V gene lookup returns CDR1 SQVTM and CDR2 ANQGSEA. V lost 6 bases to trimming and J lost 7 bases, with 10 bases between them. The CDR3 sequence is 11 residues long. CDR3 in amino acids: CSVGQMNEQFF. The DNA of the CDR3 is TGCAGCGTCGGACAGATGAATGAGCAGTTCTTC.

V usage is TRBV28 and J usage is TRBJ2-5, with TRBD2 matching over 8 bases. Trimming cost V 2 bases and J 0 bases; bases outside gene matches: 5. The CDR3 is made up of 16 amino acids. CDR1 and CDR2 from the germline V gene are MDHEN and SYDVKM. CDR3 protein: CASSLRAGVHQETQYF. CDR3 in DNA: TGTGCCAGCAGTTTACGAGCGGGAGTCCACCAAGAGACCCAGTACTTC. Drawing the rest from reference TRBV28 and TRBJ2-5, the complete variable domain is DVKVTQSSRYLVKRTGEKVFLECVQDMDHENMFWYRQDPGLGLRLIYFSYDVKMKEKGDIPEGYSVSREKKERFSLILESASTNQTSMYLCASSLRAGVHQETQYFGPGTRLLVL.

This rearrangement joins TRBV9 to TRBJ2-7; D perhaps matches TRBD2 (7 bases). V lost 1 base, J lost 3 bases, and 11 bases lay in between. From germline, CDR1 is SGDLS and CDR2 YYNGEE. The CDR3 totals 14 residues. Here the CDR3 reads CASSVSGGGYEQYF. CDR3 bases: TGTGCCAGCAGCGTATCGGGGGGCGGCTACGAGCAGTACTTC. The variable domain in full, completed from reference TRBV9 and TRBJ2-7, reads DSGVTQTPKHLITATGQRVTLRCSPRSGDLSVYWYQQSLDQGLQFLIQYYNGEERAKGNILERFSAQQFPDLHSELNLSSLELGDSALYFCASSVSGGGYEQYFGPGTRLTVT.

This chain connects TRBV5-8 to TRBJ1-5; 7 positions match TRBD1. The trim removed 4 bases at V and 1 base at J, leaving 2 bases unmatched. Looked up from germline, CDR1 is SGHTS and CDR2 is YDEGEE. The CDR3 is made up of 14 amino acids. The CDR3 bases are TGTGCCAGCAGCCAGGGGGTAAGCAATCAGCCCCAGCATTTT. This gives the protein CASSQGVSNQPQHF.

This clone was recorded a few times. The chain has TRBV19 and TRBJ2-1, with 8 bases identical to TRBD2. J gave up 5 bases and V 2 bases, and 8 bases lay outside the gene matches. The CDR3 has 16 residues. Germline loops: CDR1 LNHDA, CDR2 SQIVND (reference sequence). The CDR3 nucleotides are TGTGCCAGTAGTATAATGAGGAGCGGGGGAAACAATGAGCAGTTCTTC. This encodes CASSIMRSGGNNEQFF.

This rearrangement joins TRBV5-6 to TRBJ1-2; TRBD1 is a possible D gene (5 bases). This CDR3 has 15 residues. Trimming stripped 4 bases from V and 5 bases from J, with 18 bases between. In germline, CDR1 is SGHDT, CDR2 YYEEEE. The CDR3 coding sequence is TGTGCCAGCAGCCCTGTTGGGGGGAGGTATTATGGCTACACCTTC. Its translation is CASSPVGGRYYGYTF.

This chain connects TRBV29-1 to TRBJ1-4; 9 nucleotides align to TRBD1. Trimming took 4 bases from V and 8 from J; bases not matched to a gene: 8. Germline V gene sequence: CDR1 SQVTM, CDR2 ANQGSEA. CDR3 length: 14 amino acids. The CDR3 coding sequence is TGCAGCGTTGGGGCTGGGACAGGGCGAGAAAAACTGTTTTTT. Its translation is CSVGAGTGREKLFF.

V gene TRBV29-1 combines with J gene TRBJ1-1; a weak D match, TRBD1 (6 bases). Trimming left V 7 bases short and J 0 bases short, with 12 bases between. This CDR3 is built from 13 residues. Germline CDR1 SQVTM, CDR2 ANQGSEA. CDR3 sequence: CSAIQGVNTEAFF. The CDR3 bases are TGCAGCGCTATACAGGGTGTGAACACTGAAGCTTTCTTT.

The rearrangement joins TRBV9 to TRBJ1-3; D is perhaps TRBD1 (5 bases). Germline CDR1 is SGDLS and CDR2 is YYNGEE. There are 16 residues in the CDR3. Trimming took 0 bases from V and 0 from J, leaving 10 bases between them. CDR3: CASSVVPGYSGNTIYF. CDR3 DNA sequence: TGTGCCAGCAGCGTAGTTCCAGGGTACTCTGGAAACACCATATATTTT.

V and J are TRBV7-9 and TRBJ2-1, with D possibly matching TRBD2 (7 bases). In germline, CDR1 is SEHNR, CDR2 FQNEAQ (reference sequence). This CDR3 is built from 15 residues. Trimming removed 7 bases at V and 0 bases at J, with 13 bases between. As DNA, the CDR3 is TGTGCCAGCACCAAGGGGGGGGGCTCCTACAATGAGCAGTTCTTC. Its translation: CASTKGGGSYNEQFF. The whole variable domain, filled in from reference TRBV7-9 and TRBJ2-1, reads DTGVSQNPRHKITKRGQNVTFRCDPISEHNRLYWYRQTLGQGPEFLTYFQNEAQLEKSRLLSDRFSAERPKGSFSTLEIQRTEQGDSAMYLCASTKGGGSYNEQFFGPGTRLTVL.

The V gene is TRBV27, the J gene TRBJ2-7; 12 bases match TRBD1. The CDR3 runs to 16 residues. With V trimmed by 5 bases and J by 4 bases, 9 bases remained unmatched. The germline V gene encodes CDR1 MNHEY and CDR2 SMNVEV (reference sequence). The CDR3 DNA reads TGTGCCAGCAGTCCAATATTGGGACAGGGGGCGTACGAGCAGTACTTC. Translating it yields CASSPILGQGAYEQYF.

This sequence joins TRBV6-1 and TRBJ1-2, with D unclear. In germline, CDR1 is MNHNS, CDR2 SASEGT. The CDR3 length is 13 residues. V lost 2 bases to trimming and J lost 12 bases, with 16 bases between them. The CDR3 region has the DNA TGTGCCAGCAGTGAACAGTCCGGGTTCGGGAACACCTTC. Residues: CASSEQSGFGNTF.

This clone was counted between two and nine times. J is TRBJ2-7 and V is TRBV6-1; D gene ambiguous. This CDR3 spans 13 amino acids. The germline gives CDR1 MNHNS, CDR2 SASEGT. The CDR3 DNA sequence: TGTTTTTGCAAGCAGAAGGCGGCATACGAGCAGTACTTC. It yields the protein CFCKQKAAYEQYF.

The genes are TRBV7-9 and TRBJ2-1; D not certain. The V end was cut by 3 bases, the J end by 7 bases, with 10 bases between. The CDR3 spans 13 residues. CDR1 and CDR2 (germline): SEHNR, FQNEAQ (reference sequence). The CDR3 nucleotides are TGTGCCAGCAGCTTTCACAGCACGAATGAGCAGTTCTTC. Translation: CASSFHSTNEQFF.

The CDR3 region is CASSPLGRRNNSPLHF. CDR3 nucleotides: TGTGCCAGCTCACCCCTGGGGCGGAGAAATAATTCACCCCTCCACTTT. The J gene is TRBJ1-6, the V gene TRBV18; tentative D call: TRBD1 (5 bases). This CDR3 contains 16 residues. The V end lost 3 bases, the J end lost 5 bases, and 14 bases lay between the germline ends. Germline V gene sequence: CDR1 KGHSH, CDR2 LQKENI.

In its sample, this clone was seen a few times. The chain has TRBV6-1 and TRBJ1-5; TRBD1 matches at 7 bases. Germline assignment: CDR1 MNHNS and CDR2 SASEGT. The CDR3 contains 14 residues. With V trimmed by 6 bases and J by 3 bases, 5 bases remained unmatched. CDR3 residues: CASSRQGTNQPQHF. The CDR3 DNA follows: TGTGCCAGCAGCCGACAGGGCACCAATCAGCCCCAGCATTTT.

The chain carries TRBV5-1 and TRBJ2-2; possibly TRBD1 for D (6 bases). Trimming stripped 7 bases from V and 0 bases from J, with 10 bases between. CDR3 length equals 14 residues. Germline V gene lookup returns CDR1 SGHRS and CDR2 YFSETQ. CDR3 region: CASARDTNTGELFF. The DNA of the CDR3 is TGCGCCAGCGCCCGGGACACGAACACCGGGGAGCTGTTTTTT.

The J gene is TRBJ1-5, the V gene TRBV27; D is possibly TRBD1 (5 bases). Germline CDR1 reads MNHEY; CDR2 reads SMNVEV (reference sequence). Trimming removed 1 base at V and 0 bases at J, with 10 bases between. This CDR3 comprises 16 residues. The CDR3 DNA sequence: TGTGCCAGCAGTTTATGGGGGGGGTATAGCAATCAGCCCCAGCATTTT. As protein: CASSLWGGYSNQPQHF.

This chain uses TRBV15 with TRBJ2-5, with 7 positions matching TRBD2. With 5 bases clipped from V and 5 bases from J, the junction kept 8 bases outside the gene matches. Germline V gene sequence: CDR1 LNHNV, CDR2 YYDKDF (reference sequence). This CDR3 region has 14 residues. The CDR3 loop is CATSVPGGWETQYF. As DNA, the CDR3 is TGTGCCACCAGCGTTCCCGGGGGGTGGGAGACCCAGTACTTC.

This rearrangement joins TRBV10-3 to TRBJ1-2, with D possibly TRBD1 on 5 matching bases. V was pared by 8 bases and J by 2 bases, with 18 bases between. CDR1 and CDR2 from the germline V gene are ENHRY and SYGVKD. This CDR3 contains 15 residues. CDR3 sequence (DNA): TGTGCCATCGGAACAGGTATGGGCGGCAACTATGGCTACACCTTC. This sequence encodes CAIGTGMGGNYGYTF.

The J gene is TRBJ2-1, the V gene TRBV7-9; 9 nucleotides align to TRBD1. The CDR3 totals 12 residues. Germline lookup yields CDR1 SEHNR and CDR2 FQNEAQ (reference sequence). Unmatched junction bases numbered 7, after V lost 5 bases and J lost 14 bases. The CDR3 DNA reads as TGTGCCAGCAGCCTCCAGGACAGGGGTGAGTTCTTC. Protein sequence: CASSLQDRGEFF.

This clone was found a few times. The rearrangement joins TRBV2 to TRBJ2-2, with 9 bases lining up with TRBD1. CDR1 SNHLY and CDR2 FYNNEI come from the germline V gene. The CDR3 covers 16 residues. Trimming cost V 4 bases and J 4 bases; bases outside gene matches: 7. The CDR3 here is CASSVPGTGSTGELFF. The CDR3 DNA sequence: TGTGCCAGCAGTGTACCCGGGACAGGGAGCACCGGGGAGCTGTTTTTT. The full variable domain, in which reference TRBV2 and TRBJ2-2 provide the parts outside the CDR3, is EPEVTQTPSHQVTQMGQEVILRCVPISNHLYFYWYRQILGQKVEFLVSFYNNEISEKSEIFDDQFSVERPDGSNFTLKIRSTKLEDSAMYFCASSVPGTGSTGELFFGEGSRLTVL.

This CDR3 is CASSSGGGGGAPYEQYF. In DNA form, the CDR3 reads TGCGCCAGCAGCTCCGGGGGCGGGGGGGGAGCCCCCTACGAGCAGTACTTC. This sequence joins TRBV5-1 and TRBJ2-5, with TRBD2 matching over 9 bases. The end of the DNA fits TRBJ2-7 better, so the J call may be wrong. Germline V gene sequence: CDR1 SGHRS, CDR2 YFSETQ. The CDR3 spans 17 residues.

The gene calls are TRBV28 and TRBJ2-7; 8 nucleotides match TRBD1. CDR3 length: 10 residues. CDR1 MDHEN and CDR2 SYDVKM come from the germline V gene. CDR3 DNA: TGTGGGACAGGGAACTACGAGCAGTACTTC. It encodes CGTGNYEQYF.

The V and J genes are TRBV10-3 and TRBJ1-3, with 8 positions matching TRBD1. The germline V gene has CDR1 ENHRY and CDR2 SYGVKD. The CDR3 spans 16 residues. V lost 5 bases, J lost 2 bases, and 8 bases stayed unmatched. Here the CDR3 DNA reads TGTGCCATCAGTCTCTCCCAGGGGGCCGCTGGAAACACCATATATTTT. This translates into CAISLSQGAAGNTIYF.

This clone has just a few counts. This sequence joins TRBV6-6 and TRBJ1-5; 7 bases map to TRBD1. Germline V gives CDR1 MNHNY, CDR2 SVGAGI (reference sequence). The CDR3 contains 15 residues. Trimming cost V 7 bases and J 0 bases; bases outside gene matches: 6. Here the CDR3 DNA reads TGTGCCAGCACCGTGACAGGGATTAGCAATCAGCCCCAGCATTTT. Translating gives CASTVTGISNQPQHF.

Comment on this clone: Other DNA sequences in the sample encode the same CDR3. The V call is TRBV9, the J call TRBJ2-7; D perhaps matches TRBD1 (6 bases). The CDR3 spans 15 residues. Germline values: CDR1 SGDLS, CDR2 YYNGEE. V gave up 0 bases and J gave up 1 base, with 11 bases separating them. The CDR3 DNA is TGTGCCAGCAGCGTAGCCCTAGGGGGTTCCTACGAGCAGTACTTC. This sequence encodes CASSVALGGSYEQYF.

The chain combines TRBV18 with TRBJ2-6, with 7 bases aligning to TRBD1. Germline assignment: CDR1 KGHSH and CDR2 LQKENI. Trimming removed 1 base from V and 2 bases from J; junction bases left unmatched: 11. This CDR3 contains 19 residues. CDR3 sequence: CASSPLPTGVTPGANVLTF. CDR3 sequence (DNA): TGTGCCAGCTCACCACTCCCTACAGGGGTGACCCCTGGGGCCAACGTCCTGACTTTC.